Listed here is a single T cell receptor (beta chain). Its antigen is not identified. Germline CDR1 DFQATT, CDR2 SNEGSKA (reference sequence). J gave up 5 bases and V 4 bases, and 7 bases lay outside the gene matches. The CDR3 loop spans 14 amino acids. Next came a second PCR, run for about 6 to 12 cycles, which used a sample-barcoded 5' primer along with a J-beta primer mix. TCRdb reanalysed the 5' RACE reads using MiXCR and keeps one entry per CDR3 protein. The sample lists roughly 1,800,000 distinct CDR3 sequences, roughly 50% occurring once. The record originates from a study of blood T cells in healthy people across ages. Findings of the study overall: When one million T cells were used, diversity estimates were thought to be underestimates.

This TCR came from a woman between 40 and 55 years old in good health. The rearrangement uses TRBV20-1 and TRBJ2-3; TRBD2 agrees at 9 bases. Sample: blood. In DNA form, the CDR3 reads TGCAGTGCTAAAGCGGGGGGCCAGGGAGATACGCAGTATTTT. Its translation is CSAKAGGQGDTQYF.